The table lists the clone carrying this T cell receptor beta chain with a count of one. Its specificity is not known. These data originate in a study of radiotherapy plus CTLA-4 blockade in lung cancer. Study-wide context: Objective response rate was around 20%; disease control rate, around 33%. Overall study findings and caveats: After radiotherapy and ipilimumab, tumor-derived clones expanded in peripheral blood.

Receiving focal radiation plus CTLA-4 blockade with ipilimumab were patients who had chemo-refractory metastatic non-small-cell lung cancer. The CDR3 runs 16 residues. Germline V gene lookup returns CDR1 LGHNT and CDR2 FRNRAP. The V and J ends lost 4 bases and 2 bases, in that order; junction bases with no gene match: 5. Assay used: immunoSEQ multiplex PCR; TCRdb lists only in-frame clones, some missing. The sample has fewer than 90,000 clones, under 85% seen once. The chain combines TRBV12-5 with TRBJ2-2, with TRBD1 identical over 9 bases. The receptor comes from a human donor with non-small cell lung cancer who had stable disease on radiotherapy plus ipilimumab. The sample was peripheral blood, taken from a patient treated with radiotherapy plus ipilimumab. The CDR3 is CASGSGTGPNTGELFF. In DNA form, the CDR3 reads TGTGCTAGTGGTTCCGGGACAGGGCCTAACACCGGGGAGCTGTTTTTT.